Presented here are 5 T cell receptor beta chains from one specimen sequenced in a study of blood T cell repertoires in COVID-19. Data came from immunoSEQ multiplex PCR; TCRdb stores just in-frame clones and leaves some out. The sample consists of 13,000 or so clones, roughly nine tenths of them appearing once. Sequencing input: peripheral blood. The receptor set was obtained from a man between 65 and 80 years old with active COVID-19.

The chain recombines TRBV7-9 with TRBJ1-1; the D gene is possibly TRBD1 (5 bases). The CDR3 length is 16 residues. The germline V and J ends were trimmed by 7 bases and 3 bases, with 21 bases remaining between them. Germline assignment: CDR1 SEHNR and CDR2 FQNEAQ (reference sequence). The CDR3 DNA sequence: TGTGCCAGCACCCCCCCTAGGGGCAGAACGCACACTGAAGCTTTCTTT. Translating it yields CASTPPRGRTHTEAFF.

The rearrangement links TRBV6-5 to TRBJ2-7; 7 bases map to TRBD1. This CDR3 spans 14 amino acids. V lost 5 bases to trimming and J lost 5 bases; unmatched junction nucleotides: 9. The germline CDR1 and CDR2 sequences are MNHEY and SVGAGI. For the CDR3, the DNA is TGTGCCAGCAGTATGCGACAGGGTAGTGACGAGCAGTACTTC. Protein sequence: CASSMRQGSDEQYF.

The DNA for the CDR3 is TGCGCCAGCAGCCAAGGACAGGTCGGCAATCAGCCCCAGCATTTT. Amino acid sequence: CASSQGQVGNQPQHF. J is TRBJ1-5 and V is TRBV4-1, with D maybe TRBD1 (6 bases). The CDR3 runs to 15 residues. CDR1 and CDR2 (germline): MGHRA, YSYEKL. Trimming took 1 base from V and 2 from J, leaving 9 bases between them.

The chain joins TRBV11-3 to TRBJ1-5, with 7 bases aligning to TRBD1. V was pared by 5 bases and J by 6 bases, with 4 bases of the junction left unmatched. Germline CDR1 and CDR2: SGHNT and YENEEA. CDR3 length: 13 residues. In DNA, the CDR3 is TGTGCCAGCAGCATCCAGGGGGGTCAGCCCCAGCATTTT. Its protein product is CASSIQGGQPQHF.

A few counts support this clone. Here the CDR3 reads CASSHPAGDPEAFF. The CDR3 DNA reads TGTGCCAGCAGCCACCCAGCGGGGGATCCTGAAGCTTTCTTT. The chain couples TRBV3-1 (or the pseudogene TRBV3-2) to TRBJ1-1, with D maybe TRBD1 (5 bases). The CDR3 consists of 14 residues. With 3 bases removed from V and 6 bases from J, the gap between germline ends came to 14 bases. The germline CDR1 and CDR2 sequences are LGHDT and YNNKEL (reference sequence).